The 10 T cell receptor beta chains below were found in one sample sequenced in a study of vaccination and CD4 T cells after COVID-19. Antigen specificity for these receptors is unknown. Sequencing of cultured CD4+ T cell DNA used the Oncomine TCR Beta short-read assay. TCRdb passed the PCR reads through MiXCR, listing each CDR3 protein once. The sample has some 7,000 distinct CDR3 sequences, about 29% seen once. Treatment specified: approximately nine-day PBMC culture with coronavirus spike peptide pools or control peptides (ViraFEST assay). The unexposed donor provided CD4+ T cells, which were taken before the COVID-19 pandemic (2011-2018). The specimen sequenced was CD4+ T cells from blood, cultured in vitro. The receptor set was obtained from a human donor in good health.

This clonotype was seen a few times. The V gene is TRBV25-1, the J gene TRBJ2-3, with TRBD2 as a possible D gene (6 bases). Between the trimmed V and J ends, which lost 6 bases and 2 bases, there was a span of 15 bases. The CDR3 is 15 residues long. Germline CDR1 reads MGHDK; CDR2 reads SYGVNS. Here the CDR3 DNA reads TGTGCCAGCAGCCGCGGGACCACCAACACAGATACGCAGTATTTT. Protein product: CASSRGTTNTDTQYF.

About this clonotype: A much bigger clone sits one base away, suggesting this may be a read error. The chain has TRBV6-2 or TRBV6-3 and TRBJ1-2; D is unclear. CDR3 size: 11 residues. Trimming took off 6 bases at V and 12 bases at J, with 14 bases between the two ends. Looked up from germline, CDR1 is MNHEY and CDR2 is SVGEGT. The CDR3 loop reads CASSQRGGHTF. CDR3 bases: TGTGCCAGCAGCCAACGGGGAGGCCACACCTTC.

CDR3: CAIRLAGGANEQFF. CDR3 nucleotides: TGTGCCATTAGGCTAGCGGGGGGAGCGAATGAGCAGTTCTTC. The rearrangement links TRBV10-3 to TRBJ2-1, with TRBD2 matching over 11 bases. The CDR3 is 14 residues long. From germline, CDR1 is ENHRY and CDR2 SYGVKD. The V and J ends lost 9 bases and 7 bases, in that order; junction bases with no gene match: 8.

This clonotype was detected a few times. This rearrangement joins TRBV4-2 to TRBJ2-1; 14 bases fit TRBD2. The CDR3 loop spans 15 amino acids. CDR1 and CDR2 from the germline V gene are LGHNA and YNFKEQ. The ends lost 4 bases at V and 8 bases at J; junction bases unmatched: 4. The CDR3 DNA reads TGTGCCAGCAGCCCTGGGACTAGCGGGGGCGATGAGCAGTTCTTC. Translating it yields CASSPGTSGGDEQFF.

V usage is TRBV7-3 and J usage is TRBJ2-3, with D possibly matching TRBD2 (5 bases). Per germline, CDR1 SGHTA and CDR2 FQGTGA. This CDR3 region has 13 residues. The V end lost 2 bases, the J end lost 4 bases, and 7 bases lay between the germline ends. CDR3 DNA: TGTGCCAGCAGCTTAGGGGAGCCAGATACGCAGTATTTT. Translated: CASSLGEPDTQYF.

The V gene is TRBV29-1, the J gene TRBJ1-1; TRBD1 aligns across 8 bases. The germline gives CDR1 SQVTM, CDR2 ANQGSEA. Losses at the gene ends were 4 bases for V and 5 bases for J; bases not matched to a gene: 12. The CDR3 covers 15 residues. In nucleotides, the CDR3 is TGCAGCGTTGCCCCGGACAGGGAGGTGAGGACTGAAGCTTTCTTT. Amino acid sequence: CSVAPDREVRTEAFF.

This clonotype has only one observation. CDR3 protein: CASRLRAGREDTQYF. The CDR3, as DNA: TGTGCCAGCCGCCTGAGGGCGGGGAGGGAGGATACGCAGTATTTT. The J gene is TRBJ2-3, the V gene TRBV12-3 or TRBV12-4; 7 bases map to TRBD2. CDR3 length: 15 amino acids. V gave up 8 bases and J gave up 6 bases; unmatched junction bases: 14.

CDR3 DNA sequence: TGTGCCAGCAGGGGACAGCTCAATCAGCCCCAGCATTTT. It translates to CASRGQLNQPQHF. This chain connects TRBV6-1 to TRBJ1-5; 7 positions agree with TRBD1. The CDR3 is 13 residues long. V lost 6 bases and J lost 3; bases outside the gene matches: 2. Germline CDR1 MNHNS, CDR2 SASEGT.

This chain joins TRBV5-1 and TRBJ2-1; TRBD1 matches 7 bases. The CDR3 totals 13 residues. The germline V gene has CDR1 SGHRS and CDR2 YFSETQ. V trimming: 4 bases; J trimming: 7 bases; junction bases outside the gene matches: 5. This CDR3 is CASSILQGNEQFF. In DNA, the CDR3 is TGCGCCAGCAGCATATTACAGGGGAATGAGCAGTTCTTC.

This clonotype was recorded once. The J gene is TRBJ2-5, the V gene TRBV5-1; D unclear. The CDR3 has 13 residues. V gave up 2 bases and J gave up 3 bases, with 8 bases separating them. Germline V CDR1 and CDR2: SGHRS, YFSETQ. This CDR3 is CASSFTFEETQYF. CDR3 nucleotide sequence: TGCGCCAGCAGCTTTACGTTCGAAGAGACCCAGTACTTC.